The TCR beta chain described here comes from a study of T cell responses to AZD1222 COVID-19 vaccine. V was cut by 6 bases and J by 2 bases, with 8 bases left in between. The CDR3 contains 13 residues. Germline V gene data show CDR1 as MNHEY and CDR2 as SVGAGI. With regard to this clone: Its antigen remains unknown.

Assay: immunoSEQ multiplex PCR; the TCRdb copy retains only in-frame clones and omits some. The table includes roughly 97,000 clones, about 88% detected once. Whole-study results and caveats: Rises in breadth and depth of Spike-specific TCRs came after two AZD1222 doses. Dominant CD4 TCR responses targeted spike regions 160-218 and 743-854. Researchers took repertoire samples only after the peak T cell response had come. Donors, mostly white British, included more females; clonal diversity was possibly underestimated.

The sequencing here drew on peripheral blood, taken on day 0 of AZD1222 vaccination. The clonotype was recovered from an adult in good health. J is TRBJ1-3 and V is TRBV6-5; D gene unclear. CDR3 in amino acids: CASRELPGNTIYF. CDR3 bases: TGTGCCAGCAGGGAGTTACCTGGAAACACCATATATTTT.